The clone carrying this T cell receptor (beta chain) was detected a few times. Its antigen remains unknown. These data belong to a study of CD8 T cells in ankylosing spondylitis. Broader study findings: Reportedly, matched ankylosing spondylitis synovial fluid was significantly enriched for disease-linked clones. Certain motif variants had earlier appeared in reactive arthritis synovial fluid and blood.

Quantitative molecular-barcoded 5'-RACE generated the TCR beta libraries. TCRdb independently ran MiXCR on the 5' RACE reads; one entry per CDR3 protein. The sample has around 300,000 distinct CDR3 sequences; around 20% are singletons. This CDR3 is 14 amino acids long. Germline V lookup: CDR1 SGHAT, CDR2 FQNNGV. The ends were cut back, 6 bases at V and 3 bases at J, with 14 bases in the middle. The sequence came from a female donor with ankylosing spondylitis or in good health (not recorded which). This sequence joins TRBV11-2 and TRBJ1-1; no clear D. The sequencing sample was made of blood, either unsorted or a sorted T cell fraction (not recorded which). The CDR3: CASRQSGRDTEAFF. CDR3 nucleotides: TGTGCCAGCAGACAATCTGGGAGGGACACTGAAGCTTTCTTT.